This T cell receptor (beta chain) emerged from a study of post-analysis software for immune sequencing data. Study-wide results and caveats: Controls had significantly higher normalized Chao1 diversity than multiple sclerosis patients. Included in a set of about 5 TRBV segments more frequent in patients than controls were TRBV5-6, TRBV5-1 and TRBV20-1.

Included in the TCR beta cDNA libraries were unique molecular identifiers. Each sample of about 0.95 to 11 million input T cells yielded 500,000 or so cDNA molecules, so each molecule approximated one T cell. TCRdb analysed the PCR reads with MiXCR anew, one entry per CDR3 protein. The sample lists about 200,000 distinct CDR3 sequences, over 25% seen once, with approximately 3.6% in the top ten. Germline V gives CDR1 SQVTM, CDR2 ANQGSEA. V was trimmed by 7 bases and J by 2 bases, leaving 19 bases between them. The CDR3 extends over 15 amino acids. In its sample, this clonotype was seen many times. As yet, its antigen is unknown.

The chain recombines TRBV29-1 with TRBJ2-3, with D perhaps assigned TRBD1 or TRBD2 (5 bases each). The sequence was collected from a girl aged 2-17 years with multiple sclerosis. The sequenced material came from blood. The CDR3 sequence is CSAARDPRSTDTQYF. The CDR3 nucleotides read TGCAGCGCGGCCCGGGACCCGAGGTCCACAGATACGCAGTATTTT.